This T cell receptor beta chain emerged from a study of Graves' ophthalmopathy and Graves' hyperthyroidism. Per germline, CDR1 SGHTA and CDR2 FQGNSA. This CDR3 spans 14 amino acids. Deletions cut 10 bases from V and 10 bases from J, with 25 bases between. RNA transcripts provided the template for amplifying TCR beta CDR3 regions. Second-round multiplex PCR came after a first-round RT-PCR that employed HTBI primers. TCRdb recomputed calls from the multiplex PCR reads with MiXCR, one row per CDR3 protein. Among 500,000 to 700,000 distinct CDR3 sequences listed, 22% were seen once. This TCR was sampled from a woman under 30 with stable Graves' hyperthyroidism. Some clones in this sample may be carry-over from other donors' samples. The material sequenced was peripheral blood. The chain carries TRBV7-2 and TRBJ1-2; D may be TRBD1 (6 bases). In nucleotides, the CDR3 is TGTGCCATCGCTACAGGGCTTAGTCGTGAATTCTACACCTTC. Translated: CAIATGLSREFYTF.